This T cell receptor beta chain originates from a study of blood T cells in healthy people across ages. For the second PCR, which ran for 7 to 11 cycles, a sample-barcoded 5' primer and a J-beta primer mix were used. The study obtained at least 2.5 million CDR3-containing paired-end reads from every sample. TCRdb re-analysed the 5' RACE reads in MiXCR, keeping a single row per CDR3 protein. The sample lists 1 million or so distinct CDR3 sequences; 40% to 55% were seen once. V was clipped by 6 bases and J by 14 bases; unmatched bases: 3. The CDR3 runs 10 residues. Germline V CDR1 and CDR2: DFQATT, SNEGSKA (reference sequence).

The chain combines TRBV20-1 with TRBJ2-3; the match to TRBD2 covers 12 bases. The sequenced material came from blood. This TCR derives from a woman aged 60 to 75 in good health. The CDR3 reads CSALAGGGYF. The CDR3 region has the DNA TGCAGTGCCCTAGCGGGAGGGGGGTATTTT.